The TCR delta chain under discussion was sequenced for a study of gamma-delta chains in newborns, infants, children. Study-wide context: Microbial exposure reportedly drives polyclonal innate γδ T cell expansion after birth.

Germline CDR1 GEAIGNYY, CDR2 EKD. The CDR3 is 18 residues long. This clone has just a few counts. Possible read error: a much larger clone is one base away. Other DNA sequences within the sample encode an identical CDR3. TCRdb re-called clones from the reads using CATT. In the table there are roughly 7,100 delta-chain clones, 0.55% to 0.7% of which are singletons. The chain joins TRDV2 to TRDJ2; TRDD3 matches at 12 bases. The receptor was derived from a child who was a newborn, infant or young child, either healthy, febrile or measles-vaccinated (not recorded which). The sequencing input was blood. CDR3 region: CACDTCWGIRPLTAQLFF. In DNA form, the CDR3 reads TGTGCCTGTGACACCTGCTGGGGGATACGACCTTTGACAGCGCAACTCTTCTTT.